This section outlines one T cell receptor (beta chain) sequence together with its context. This clone was counted a few times. Its cognate antigen has yet to be identified. Qualities for individual bases were not recorded, and no much larger clone is one base off. The source of the sample is a study of cytomegalovirus exposure and HLA in healthy donors (dated by TCRdb to about 2017). Background on the whole study: According to an earlier analysis of 587 of the donors, roughly 180 million T cells yielded 90 million to 140 million unique TCR beta sequences and roughly 280 Gb of sequence data. An early release that covered about 600 HLA-typed donors contained approximately 300 gigabases of sequencing data and about 93 million unique TCR sequences. To predict cytomegalovirus infection status, the study brought together high-throughput TCR immunosequencing, statistical association of individual TCRs with disease status, and machine learning. In a later analysis, previously published TCR beta repertoires from more than 500 donors were re-analyzed and high-resolution HLA genotyping was added so that TCR occurrence patterns could be studied. Genome-wide SNP genotypes for about 65% of the roughly 670 donors were used in a later genetic analysis, which treated that subset as a discovery cohort. In addition to the first cohort of 650 to 800 subjects, a separate validation cohort of under 150 different subjects was used. Donor age, sex, ethnicity and CMV serostatus were collected together with the repertoire data. The number of donors typed differed by locus, with about 629-630 for A, B, C, DRB1 and DQB1, over 500 for DQA1, 600 to 610 for DPA1, and around 430 for DPB1. Rather than using new phenotypic data, the later analysis identified candidate immune exposures from TCR beta sequences and from how often those sequences occurred across donors. On average, over 200,000 unique TCR beta nucleotide sequences were sequenced per donor among a few hundred genotyped donors of the cohort, with 15% to 20% of those sequences being non-productive. About five DR-DQ haplotypes were handled as single units for association and clustering because linkage in the cohort was strong. The study aimed to test whether signatures of past pathogen exposure could be identified by cataloging public T cell receptors. Class I and class II HLA loci were covered by the typing at four-digit resolution. Among the roughly 400 genotyped donors, approximately 81% belonged to the genetic ancestry cluster associated with self-reported Caucasian donors. All discovery cohort repertoires had been generated on a single sequencing platform. The T cell repertoires of 666 subjects were profiled by immunosequencing and related to cytomegalovirus serostatus. To decide whether each TCR beta V gene segment behaved as functional or pseudogenic, an earlier analysis of some 580 of the donors relied on high-throughput TCR beta sequencing. On the study overall, not on this receptor specifically: The authors suggested that the approach could potentially be extended to other disease states and immunological phenotypes. A later analysis found that most CMV-associated TCR beta chains appeared HLA-restricted, with HLA associations seemingly driven largely by CMV exposure. Three of the identified cytomegalovirus-associated TCR beta chains were confirmed in vitro to be specific for cytomegalovirus antigens. The study listed 164 TCR beta chains as associated with cytomegalovirus. In this cohort, only TCR beta chains were sequenced, and detectable features were limited by the absence of alpha or paired-chain data. CMV serostatus was the only immune exposure information available for the cohort. The sequencing pipeline was judged likely to have produced a cluster of highly shared sequence variants as a technical artifact. Because the 87-base-pair reads could not distinguish some IMGT-functional V segments, including TRBV6-2 and TRBV6-3, those segments were excluded. The classifier was reported to diagnose cytomegalovirus status with high specificity and sensitivity in both the original and validation cohorts. Specific HLA alleles were associated with more than 15,000 TCR beta sequences at a false discovery rate of 0.05 in a later analysis. In an earlier analysis of some 640 of the donors, most TCR beta V segments were observed in productive rearrangements about 90% or about 30% of the time, broadly matching IMGT annotations. V-gene and J-gene trimming of TCR beta chains was associated with a missense DCLRE1C variant in a later genetic analysis, and the association was replicated in an independent cohort. Several of the top co-occurrence clusters appeared to be linked to parvovirus B19, influenza, CMV and Epstein-Barr virus, according to a later analysis. Approximately 18 rarely observed V segments, including chromosome 9 orphons, were excluded from the earlier analysis of about 610 of the donors because counts were too low. Correlated functional status among segregating V segments might reflect linkage disequilibrium, but an unknown experimental factor could not be ruled out. Sequencing depth was assumed to be roughly uniform across donors in the presence/absence analyses, though that assumption may not hold. According to a later genetic analysis, donors in an Asian-associated ancestry cluster had fewer N-insertions in productive TCRs than the roughly 670-donor mean. In a later analysis, the rate of TCR association differed among HLA loci, with DRB1 alleles having the most associated TCRs and HLA-C alleles having the fewest. Assigning TCR associations to individual alleles was difficult when HLA alleles, especially DR and DQ, strongly co-occurred. Most TCR sequences were observed very rarely across donors, whereas some public TCRs were present in many individuals. In a later analysis, HLA-associated TCR beta chains were found to be more clonally expanded and to have lower generation probabilities than equally common non-associated chains. A further reported finding was that TCR beta sequences accurately predicted the HLA-A and HLA-B alleles for most subjects in the first cohort. Because some donors lacked HLA typing at each locus, the association tests relied only on the typed subset.

The germline V gene supplies CDR1 MNHNS and CDR2 SASEGT. From V the trimming removes 7 bases and from J it removes 1 base, while the gene matches leave 6 bases of the junction unaccounted for. The CDR3 starts with the cysteine, ends with the phenylalanine, and has 14 residues. Only the CDR3 portion is preserved as DNA: 42 bases, with reading frame beginning at the first base. The cohort consisted of some 730 healthy bone marrow donors. Cohort members were all nominally healthy when sampled, although unrecorded immune exposures were likely present. The donor was CMV seronegative and was included in the group of under 450 seronegative cohort members. A peripheral blood sample was provided by each donor, and peripheral blood mononuclear cells were used for TCR beta sequencing. Genomic DNA was extracted from the blood cell samples with the Qiagen DNeasy Blood Extraction Kit. Library creation used the immunoSEQ multiplex PCR assay. The multiplex PCR relied on a mix of 60 forward primers for TCR Vbeta segments and 13 reverse primers for TCR Jbeta segments. The CDR3 region of rearranged TCR beta genes was amplified from genomic DNA by a multiplex PCR assay. On the Illumina HiSeq System, the amplified TCR beta libraries were sequenced as 87-base-pair reads. The paper's processing steps were these. In a later analysis, some 80 million unique TCR beta chains were counted across the approximately 670 repertoires, and about 10 million of these chains were shared by at least two donors. To remove PCR and sequencing errors, raw reads were error-corrected and collapsed into unique sequences using a nearest-neighbor algorithm that merged closely related sequences. CDR3 sequences were aligned to IMGT reference sequences to assign V, D and J gene segments. Each retained sequence needed at least a six-nucleotide match to both a V gene segment and a J gene segment. Rearrangements were called productive when the CDR3 lacked stop codons and stayed in frame with V and J; all others were non-productive. CDR3 was defined according to IMGT convention as the region running from the second conserved V-encoded cysteine to the conserved J-encoded phenylalanine. In an earlier analysis of 587 of the donors, sequences lacking an unambiguous match to a single V gene segment were excluded. An earlier analysis of about 600 of the donors called V segments functional above 56.7% productive rearrangements and segregating when the between-donor standard deviation exceeded 5%. A statistical classification framework was built for diagnosing cytomegalovirus status from the catalog of TCR beta chain sequences. A later analysis assigned V and J genes by comparing TCR nucleotide sequences with IMGT/GENE-DB human TR gene sequences. In a later analysis, CDR3 sequences and most-parsimonious VDJ recombination scenarios were assigned using the TCRdist pipeline. In a later analysis, every TCR beta chain was defined by the combination of its CDR3 amino acid sequence and its V-gene family, and reads without a unique V-gene family were dropped. A later analysis removed roughly 590 highly shared, low-generation-probability nucleotide sequences to deal with suspected cross-contamination and a sequencing artifact. For each public chain, a later analysis derived a clonal expansion index from normalized ranks of inferred template counts within each repertoire. A later analysis computed generation probabilities with a VDJ recombination model fitted to out-of-frame rearrangements, and checked the results against IGoR. A later analysis scored TCR-TCR, TCR-HLA and TCR-CMV co-occurrence with hypergeometric tests, applying a repertoire-size bias correction to TCR pairs. In a later analysis, false discovery rates were estimated by permuting HLA or CMV assignments 20 times. In a later analysis, co-occurring TCRs were grouped using DBSCAN, and TCRdist sequence similarity was added for clustering within HLA-allele-positive subsets. Repertoires with fewer than 30,000 or more than 120,000 public chains, plus five repertoires with anomalous nucleotide sharing, were excluded from co-occurrence clustering. This is the immuneACCESS table as TCRdb keeps it, with only in-frame sequences that have V and J called. A part of the clones is gone; compared with another copy, unresolved V genes explain less than half, and the rest is unexplained. That table is the source of V, J and clone size, and D and trimming were worked out from the DNA. The sample table lists some 190,000 clones, 81% of them with a count of one. About 1.8% of the sample lies in the top ten.

This clonotype was sampled from a man aged 18 to 29 in good health and CMV-seronegative. The receptor chain draws on TRBV6-1 and TRBJ2-5; TRBD2 fits 7 bases in the junction. Sequenced material: PBMCs. The base sequence is TGTGCCAGCACCGGGACTACCCTCCAAGAGACCCAGTACTTC. Its translation is CASTGTTLQETQYF.